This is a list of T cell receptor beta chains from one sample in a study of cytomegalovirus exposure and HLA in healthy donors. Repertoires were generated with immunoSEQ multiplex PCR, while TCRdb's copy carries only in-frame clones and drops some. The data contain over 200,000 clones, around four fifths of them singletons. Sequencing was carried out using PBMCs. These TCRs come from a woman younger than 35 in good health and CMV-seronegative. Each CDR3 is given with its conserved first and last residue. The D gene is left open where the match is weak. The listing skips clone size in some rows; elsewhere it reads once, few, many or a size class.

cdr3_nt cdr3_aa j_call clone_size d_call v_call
TGCGCCAGCAGCTTGGAGACCCGGGGCACTGAAGCTTTCTTT CASSLETRGTEAFF TRBJ1-1 few - TRBV5-1
TGTGCCAGTAGTATTGGACAGGGGAACACCGGGGAGCTGTTTTTT CASSIGQGNTGELFF TRBJ2-2 - TRBD1 TRBV19
TGTGCCAGCAGTGAGTCGGTGGGACGGGTGAACACTGAAGCTTTCTTT CASSESVGRVNTEAFF TRBJ1-1 - - TRBV6-1
TGCGCCAGCAGTCCGGGACTCGGAAGGGATGAGCAGTTCTTC CASSPGLGRDEQFF TRBJ2-1 - - TRBV5-1
TGCGCCAGCAGCTTTCGACAGGGAAACGAGCAGTACTTC CASSFRQGNEQYF TRBJ2-7 - TRBD1 TRBV5-1
TGCGCCAGCAGCTTGCGCGGCTATCAGGGGGCTAGGACCGGGGAGCTGTTTTTT CASSLRGYQGARTGELFF TRBJ2-2 - TRBD1 TRBV5-1
TGCGCCAGCAGCTCGACAGGATTCGGGCCCCAGCATTTT CASSSTGFGPQHF TRBJ1-5 - - TRBV5-1
TGTGCCAGTAGGGGCGGCTGGGGGCCCGGGGAGCTGTTTTTT CASRGGWGPGELFF TRBJ2-2 - - TRBV19
TGTGCCAGCAGTGGGGGCGAACCTTTCTATGGCTACACCTTC CASSGGEPFYGYTF TRBJ1-2 - - TRBV5-8
TGTGCCAGCAGTCCTATCCGGCCGCCCTACGAGCAGTACTTC CASSPIRPPYEQYF TRBJ2-7 - - TRBV28
TGTGCTAGTGGGCCCCTGAGGGGGGGAACAGATACGCAGTATTTT CASGPLRGGTDTQYF TRBJ2-3 - - TRBV12-5
TGCGCCAGCAGCTTGGATGGCAGGGGGAACGAGCAGTACTTC CASSLDGRGNEQYF TRBJ2-7 - TRBD1 TRBV5-1
TGTGCCAGCAGTGAAGCGGGGCAGGGCTACAATGAGCAGTTCTTC CASSEAGQGYNEQFF TRBJ2-1 - - TRBV6-1
TGTGCCAGCAGCTCCTACAGGGGGTCGTCCCAATTT CASSSYRGSSQF TRBJ1-1 - TRBD1 TRBV7-2
TGTGCCAGCATCACTCCTAGGGGCGAGACTGAAGCTTTCTTT CASITPRGETEAFF TRBJ1-1 - - TRBV2
TGCAGCGTTACCGGGACACAAAACACAGATACGCAGTATTTT CSVTGTQNTDTQYF TRBJ2-3 - - TRBV29-1
TGTGCCAGCAGCTTACGAGCGGGGGGGGAAGAGACCCAGTACTTC CASSLRAGGEETQYF TRBJ2-5 - TRBD2 TRBV7-6
TGTGCCAGCAGGGGGGGACGTAGGGTAGACACCGGGGAGCTGTTTTTT CASRGGRRVDTGELFF TRBJ2-2 - - TRBV2
TGCGCCAGCAGCTTGAACGGCCAAGAGACCCAGTACTTC CASSLNGQETQYF TRBJ2-5 - - TRBV5-1
TGTGCCAGCAGTTTCACGGACAGGAGCTCCTACAATGAGCAGTTCTTC CASSFTDRSSYNEQFF TRBJ2-1 - TRBD1 TRBV27
TGTGCCAGCAGAAACTACAGGGGGCATGAGCAGTTCTTC CASRNYRGHEQFF TRBJ2-1 few TRBD1 TRBV11-2
TGTGCCAGCAGCGGCGGACAGGGGACCTACGAGCAGTACTTC CASSGGQGTYEQYF TRBJ2-7 - TRBD1 TRBV7-6
TGTGCCTGGAGTTCACTGACCGGGACAGGTTATGGCTACACCTTC CAWSSLTGTGYGYTF TRBJ1-2 - TRBD1 TRBV30
TGTGCCAGCAGGGACCCGGGACGTGCCTACGAGCAGTACTTC CASRDPGRAYEQYF TRBJ2-7 - - TRBV28
TGTGCCAGCAGTTCGATAAGCAGCAATCAGCCCCAGCATTTT CASSSISSNQPQHF TRBJ1-5 - - TRBV27
TGTGCCAGCAGCACCGGGGCGTCGGTCTCCTATGGCTACACCTTC CASSTGASVSYGYTF TRBJ1-2 many - TRBV7-8
TGTGCCAGCAGTTACGGACAGGGGACGATTCAGCCCCAGCATTTT CASSYGQGTIQPQHF TRBJ1-5 - TRBD1 TRBV6-6
TGCAGCGTTGAACCTCTAGGAGGGGTGAACACTGAAGCTTTCTTT CSVEPLGGVNTEAFF TRBJ1-1 - - TRBV29-1
TGTGCCAGCAGGCGGGACAGGGGATCGGAGACCCAGTACTTC CASRRDRGSETQYF TRBJ2-5 - TRBD1 TRBV27
TGTGCCAGTAGTTCCGCCGGTACAGGGGGTCAGCCCCAGCATTTT CASSSAGTGGQPQHF TRBJ1-5 few TRBD1 TRBV19
TGTGCCAGCAGTTCAGGGGGTTTCTATGGCTACACCTTC CASSSGGFYGYTF TRBJ1-2 once TRBD1 TRBV28
TGCGCCAGCAGGATAAGAACTAGCGACTACAATGAGCAGTTCTTC CASRIRTSDYNEQFF TRBJ2-1 - TRBD2 TRBV5-1
TGTGCCAGCAGTTACTCGAAGAGCAACAGGGCTTTGTTTTTT CASSYSKSNRALFF TRBJ1-5 - - TRBV6-5
TGTGCCAGCTCACCACTCCTAAGGGGGCGAGGAAACACCATATATTTT CASSPLLRGRGNTIYF TRBJ1-3 - TRBD1 TRBV18
TGTGCCATCAGTGAGACGCTCCGGGGACACCTATACAATGAGCAGTTCTTC CAISETLRGHLYNEQFF TRBJ2-1 - - TRBV10-3
TGTGCCTGGAGTATATTTGGGAGCTCTGGAAACACCATATATTTT CAWSIFGSSGNTIYF TRBJ1-3 - - TRBV30
TGTGCCAGCAGTATCGACGGGAGGAGCTATGGCTACACCTTC CASSIDGRSYGYTF TRBJ1-2 few - TRBV6-1
TGTGCCAGCAGTGAACCCGGGACGGGCACCTACGAGCAGTACTTC CASSEPGTGTYEQYF TRBJ2-7 - - TRBV6-1
TGCAGCGTTGACTTAATCTACCGGGGTCAGGGGAACACTGAAGCTTTCTTT CSVDLIYRGQGNTEAFF TRBJ1-1 - - TRBV29-1
TGTGCCACCAGCAGATCCCGGGACATCACCTACAATGAGCAGTTCTTC CATSRSRDITYNEQFF TRBJ2-1 - - TRBV15
TGTGCCAGCAGCCTTGGGACAGGGGCGGGGAACACTGAAGCTTTCTTT CASSLGTGAGNTEAFF TRBJ1-1 - TRBD1 TRBV11-3
TGTGCCAGCAGCTCACCGGGACAGGTCTCCTACGAGCAGTACTTC CASSSPGQVSYEQYF TRBJ2-7 - TRBD1 TRBV5-4
TGCGCCAGCAGCCCCCGGGACAGGGTTAGGGACACTGAAGCTTTCTTT CASSPRDRVRDTEAFF TRBJ1-1 - TRBD1 TRBV4-1
TGTGCCAGCTCACCGTTATCAAGCGCGAAAGAGCAGTACTTC CASSPLSSAKEQYF TRBJ2-7 once - TRBV18
TGTGCCAGCAGTTCCAGGGACGGCTACACCTTC CASSSRDGYTF TRBJ1-2 few - TRBV27
TGTGCCAGCAGTTCAGGACAGAGCTCCTACAATGAGCAGTTCTTC CASSSGQSSYNEQFF TRBJ2-1 - - TRBV27
TGTGCCAGCAGCCTGGGGCAGGGGGCCTACGAGCAGTACTTC CASSLGQGAYEQYF TRBJ2-7 once TRBD1 TRBV28
TGTGCCATCAGTGGTAAACAGGAGAACTATGGCTACACCTTC CAISGKQENYGYTF TRBJ1-2 - - TRBV10-3
TGTGCCAGCAGCCTCGGACCACGACAAGAGACCCAGTACTTC CASSLGPRQETQYF TRBJ2-5 - - TRBV9
TGCGCCAGCAGCCCCGGACAGGGGGCCTACGAGCAGTACTTC CASSPGQGAYEQYF TRBJ2-7 - TRBD1 TRBV4-1
TGTGCCAGCAGCCCGGTTCGGACAGGGGGGACCGGGGAGCTGTTTTTT CASSPVRTGGTGELFF TRBJ2-2 - TRBD1 TRBV5-6
TGTGCCAGCACTCCCCAACTCCCTTCCTACGAGCAGTACTTC CASTPQLPSYEQYF TRBJ2-7 - - TRBV2
TGTGCCAGCAGCTCCCCATCGACCCGCACTGAAGCTTTCTTT CASSSPSTRTEAFF TRBJ1-1 - - TRBV13
TGCGCCAGCAGCTTGGCCGGAGGGGAGGCCGGCTACACCTTC CASSLAGGEAGYTF TRBJ1-2 - - TRBV5-1
TGTGCCTGGAGCGACAACAGACAGGGTCATGAAAAACTGTTTTTT CAWSDNRQGHEKLFF TRBJ1-4 few TRBD1 TRBV30
TGTGCCAGCACCAAGTCCCGGGACAGGGGCGGCGAGGGCTACACCTTC CASTKSRDRGGEGYTF TRBJ1-2 few TRBD1 TRBV27
TGCAGCGTTGACCGGGACAGGGGCAATCAGCCCCAGCATTTT CSVDRDRGNQPQHF TRBJ1-5 - TRBD1 TRBV29-1
TGCGCCGGCAGCAAACAGCGGGGGGCCTCCGGAGCAGATACGCAGTATTTT CAGSKQRGASGADTQYF TRBJ2-3 - TRBD2 TRBV5-1
TGTGCCAGCAGTTACTCGAGTGATCGGGGCTACACCTTC CASSYSSDRGYTF TRBJ1-2 - - TRBV6-5
TGTGCCAGCAGGACCCCGGGAGGGTGGGATAGCAATCAGCCCCAGCATTTT CASRTPGGWDSNQPQHF TRBJ1-5 - - TRBV28